The 32 T cell receptor beta chains reported below all come from one sample, sequenced in a study of tumor-infiltrating lymphocytes in primary liver carcinoma. Total RNA amounting to about 520 ng was the source from which TCR beta cDNA was made with a constant-region primer. Sequencing libraries for TCR beta derived from three nested multiplex PCR rounds that used slightly modified ARM-PCR. Two initial PCR rounds of roughly 10 cycles each paired TRBV1-TRBV30 forward primers with a C-beta reverse primer. Via MiXCR, TCRdb re-called the multiplex PCR reads, giving one row per CDR3 protein. The repertoire has about 21,000 distinct CDR3 sequences, roughly 79% of them found once; the top ten carry over 35%. Taking about 18-32 mg of unsorted bulk tissue, the authors co-extracted RNA and DNA. The sample consisted of liver tumor tissue from sampling region 1. Subset denoted: tumor region T1, superior pole. All receptors derive from a woman aged 25 to 39 with primary liver carcinoma and hepatitis B virus infection.

This chain uses TRBV11-3 with TRBJ1-6; D not certain. V dropped 5 bases and J dropped 3 bases, with 11 bases sitting between them. The germline V gene has CDR1 SGHNT and CDR2 YENEEA. The length of the CDR3 is 15 residues. CDR3: CASSHNWSYNSPLHF. The CDR3 DNA is TGTGCCAGCAGCCATAATTGGAGCTATAATTCACCCCTCCACTTT.

The genes are TRBV11-2 and TRBJ2-3; 7 bases line up with TRBD1. CDR1 SGHAT and CDR2 FQNNGV come from the germline V gene. The CDR3 consists of 16 residues. V was pared by 10 bases and J by 5 bases, with 18 bases of the junction left unmatched. CDR3 in DNA: TGTGCCACCAGACGGACGCGACAGGGAAGTGGAGATACGCAGTATTTT. Amino acid sequence: CATRRTRQGSGDTQYF.

Points on this clonotype: An end of the junction does not agree with germline; a read error may underlie this. The genes are TRBV12-3 or TRBV12-4 and TRBJ1-2; 7 nucleotides agree with TRBD1. CDR3 length equals 12 residues. The CDR3, as DNA: TGTGCCGGCAGGGGGACAGTAAGAGGCTACATCTTC. Its protein is CAGRGTVRGYIF.

About this clonotype itself: Because it lacks the conserved phenylalanine or tryptophan at the end, this CDR3 is likely a read error. The V gene is TRBV29-1, the J gene TRBJ1-1, with D unresolved. The V gene lost 6 bases and the J gene lost 4 bases, with 12 bases spanning the gap. CDR3 length: 12 amino acids. Germline V gene lookup returns CDR1 SQVTM and CDR2 ANQGSEA. This CDR3 is CSVETGITEAFL. The DNA of the CDR3 is TGCAGCGTCGAGACGGGGATCACTGAAGCTTTCCTT.

The V call is TRBV5-4, the J call TRBJ2-3; D is undetermined. Germline CDR1 reads SGHNT; CDR2 reads YYREEE (reference sequence). The CDR3 is made up of 17 amino acids. The V and J ends lost 5 bases and 2 bases respectively, with 21 bases between them. In nucleotides, the CDR3 is TGTGCCAGCAGAGTAGACGGGCACCCCCCACCCACAGATACGCAGTATTTT. This translates into CASRVDGHPPPTDTQYF.

Remarks on this clonotype: At one of its ends the junction is not consistent with the germline gene, which may arise from a read error. The chain is built from TRBV5-5 and TRBJ2-5; tentative D call: TRBD2 (5 bases). This CDR3 is built from 17 residues. The germline gives CDR1 SGHKS, CDR2 YYEKEE (reference sequence). CDR3 DNA sequence: TGTGCCAACAGCTTAGGGCTAGCAAGAGGGTACCAAGAGACCCAGTACTTC. This sequence encodes CANSLGLARGYQETQYF.

A remark on this clonotype: Since the CDR3 does not end with the conserved phenylalanine or tryptophan, this likely comes from a read error. The rearrangement uses TRBV28 and TRBJ1-5; TRBD1 matches 7 bases. Germline assignment: CDR1 MDHEN and CDR2 SYDVKM. The CDR3 contains 12 residues. Germline trimming cut 8 bases from V and 12 bases from J; bases unmatched to any gene: 10. The chain's CDR3 is CASGPGGRLQHL. As DNA, the CDR3 is TGTGCCAGCGGGCCAGGGGGACGGCTCCAGCATTTA.

As regards this clonotype: In this CDR3 the conserved last residue, phenylalanine or tryptophan, is missing, so a read error is likely. The chain uses TRBV4-3 and TRBJ2-1; TRBD2 aligns across 9 bases. Germline V gene data show CDR1 as LGHNA and CDR2 as YSLEER. The CDR3 contains 16 residues. The CDR3 DNA reads as TGCGCCAACAGCCAAAACATAGCGGGAGCCAGAGATGAGCAGTTCTTA. Protein sequence: CANSQNIAGARDEQFL.

By frequency in the sample, this clonotype is large. V gene TRBV4-1 combines with J gene TRBJ2-3, with D perhaps being TRBD1 or TRBD2 (8 bases each). Deletions cut 4 bases from V and 1 base from J, with 27 bases between. CDR1 and CDR2 (germline): MGHRA, YSYEKL. There are 20 residues in the CDR3. The DNA for the CDR3 is TGCGCCAGCAGCCCGCAACAGGGGGGCTCTATACTAGCGGGCACAGATACGCAGTATTTT. It encodes CASSPQQGGSILAGTDTQYF.

As regards this clonotype: This may stem from a read error, because a much larger clone lies one nucleotide away. A read error is likely, as this CDR3 ends without the conserved phenylalanine or tryptophan. This chain links TRBV11-2 with TRBJ2-3; TRBD1 agrees at 8 bases. The junction had 13 bases not matched to a gene; V was cut back by 5 bases and J by 0 bases. The CDR3 spans 18 residues. Germline values: CDR1 SGHAT, CDR2 FQNNGV. The CDR3 is CASSPRHLQGVSTDTQYS. The CDR3 region has the DNA TGTGCCAGCAGCCCGCGCCACCTACAGGGGGTGAGCACAGATACGCAGTATTCT.

This clonotype is large within its sample. The chain carries TRBV28 and TRBJ1-5; 8 bases fit TRBD1. With 5 bases clipped from V and 12 bases from J, the junction kept 6 bases outside the gene matches. In germline, CDR1 is MDHEN, CDR2 SYDVKM. The length of the CDR3 is 12 residues. CDR3 nucleotide sequence: TGTGCCAGCAGTGTCTCCGGGACAGGCCAGCATTTT. This codes for CASSVSGTGQHF.

The gene calls are TRBV11-2 and TRBJ2-3, with 9 nucleotides matching TRBD2. Germline loops: CDR1 SGHAT, CDR2 FQNNGV. Unmatched junction bases numbered 12, after V lost 0 bases and J lost 14 bases. The CDR3 covers 15 residues. CDR3: CASSLEASGTDELYF. Written as DNA, the CDR3 is TGTGCCAGCAGCTTAGAGGCTAGCGGGACGGATGAGCTGTATTTT. Looking up the rest from reference TRBV11-2 and TRBJ2-3 gives the full variable domain: EAGVAQSPRYKIIEKRQSVAFWCNPISGHATLYWYQQILGQGPKLLIQFQNNGVVDDSQLPKDRFSAERLKGVDSTLKIQPAKLEDSAVYLCASSLEASGTDELYFGPGTRLTVL.

This chain joins TRBV24-1 and TRBJ1-2; D perhaps matches TRBD1 (5 bases). The V gene's germline CDR1 is KGHDR and CDR2 SFDVKD. V was shortened by 12 bases and J by 3 bases, with 19 bases between the two germline ends. This CDR3 spans 14 amino acids. CDR3 region: CAARDHRIHYGYTF. The DNA for the CDR3 is TGTGCCGCCCGTGATCACAGGATCCACTATGGCTACACCTTC.

In the case of this clonotype: A much larger clone differs by one base, so this may be a read error. The chain has TRBV6-5 and TRBJ2-3, with D unresolved. The CDR3 runs 8 residues. Germline lookup yields CDR1 MNHEY and CDR2 SVGAGI. V lost 7 bases and J lost 9, with 2 bases in between. The CDR3 spells CASITQYF. The CDR3 DNA reads TGTGCCAGCATCACGCAGTATTTT.

This clonotype is a singleton in its sample. The chain recombines TRBV4-3 with TRBJ2-1; unclear D gene. CDR3 length: 14 residues. Germline-derived CDR1 and CDR2 are LGHNA and YSLEER. V lost 4 bases and J lost 6, with 13 bases in between. The CDR3 region has the DNA TGCGCCAGCAGCCGCACAGAGATGATCAATGAGCAGTTCTTC. Translating gives CASSRTEMINEQFF.

In regard to this clonotype: One junction end disagrees with the germline gene, perhaps due to a read error. The gene calls are TRBV11-2 and TRBJ2-1, with a possible D match to TRBD2 (5 bases). The CDR3 has 16 residues. From germline, CDR1 is SGHAT and CDR2 FQNNGV. The CDR3 nucleotides are TGTGTCAGCAGCTTAAGCCTGGACGGGAACTACAATGAGCAGTTCTTC. Protein product: CVSSLSLDGNYNEQFF.

This clonotype is medium-sized (0.01 to 0.1%) in the sample. This sequence joins TRBV6-2 or TRBV6-3 and TRBJ2-5; the D is unclear. V was pared by 0 bases and J by 7 bases, with 9 bases between. CDR1 is MNHEY and CDR2 is SVGEGT in the germline V gene. CDR3 length: 13 residues. CDR3 sequence reads: CASSYSTHLTQYF. DNA of the CDR3: TGTGCCAGCAGTTACTCGACTCATCTGACCCAGTACTTC.

Concerning this clonotype: At one of its ends the junction is not consistent with the germline gene, which may arise from a read error. The chain employs TRBV11-2 and TRBJ2-3; 9 nucleotides agree with TRBD2. The CDR3 is 15 residues long. Germline V gene sequence: CDR1 SGHAT, CDR2 FQNNGV. The CDR3 reads CTSSLEASGTDTQYF. In DNA, the CDR3 is TGTACCAGCAGCTTAGAGGCTAGCGGGACAGATACACAGTATTTT.

DNA of the CDR3: TGTGCCAGAGGCTTAGAGGCTAGCGGGACTGATACGCAGTATTTT. Translating gives CARGLEASGTDTQYF. The chain recombines TRBV11-2 with TRBJ2-3, with 9 bases aligning to TRBD2. V was pared by 9 bases and J by 6 bases, with 13 bases of the junction left unmatched. CDR3 size: 15 residues. From germline, CDR1 is SGHAT and CDR2 FQNNGV.

Note on this clonotype: Here the CDR3 omits its conserved ending phenylalanine or tryptophan, so a read error is the likely source. This rearrangement joins TRBV11-2 to TRBJ2-7; D call uncertain. V gave up 7 bases and J gave up 3 bases, with 13 bases separating them. CDR3 length: 13 amino acids. Per the germline V gene, CDR1 is SGHAT and CDR2 is FQNNGV. The CDR3 region is CASKIEWNYEQYI. The CDR3 coding sequence is TGTGCCAGCAAGATTGAGTGGAACTACGAGCAGTACATC.

In regard to this clonotype: Compared with germline, one end of the junction differs, possibly owing to a read error. The chain is built from TRBV28 and TRBJ1-5, with D maybe TRBD1 (5 bases). The CDR3 runs to 15 residues. CDR1 MDHEN and CDR2 SYDVKM come from the germline V gene. The CDR3 DNA follows: TGTGCCAGCGGTTTACAGGTTTGGAGTGATCAGCCCCACTATTTT. This codes for CASGLQVWSDQPHYF. The whole variable domain, remainder taken from reference TRBV28 and TRBJ1-5, is DVKVTQSSRYLVKRTGEKVFLECVQDMDHENMFWYRQDPGLGLRLIYFSYDVKMKEKGDIPEGYSVSREKKERFSLILESASTNQTSMYLCASGLQVWSDQPHYFGDGTRLSIL.

As for this clonotype: One junction end disagrees with the germline gene, perhaps due to a read error. The chain has TRBV6-5 and TRBJ2-2, with 8 bases aligning to TRBD1. The CDR3 runs 15 residues. The V gene's germline CDR1 is MNHEY and CDR2 SVGAGI. As DNA, the CDR3 is TGTGCCAGCAGTCAGCGGACAGGGTCCACCGGGGAGTTGTTTTTT. Residues: CASSQRTGSTGELFF.

As to this clonotype: Just one base apart from a much larger clone, this may be a read error. The chain links TRBV28 to TRBJ1-5; 7 nucleotides agree with TRBD1. V trimming: 10 bases; J trimming: 5 bases; junction bases outside the gene matches: 11. The length of the CDR3 is 14 residues. Germline lookup yields CDR1 MDHEN and CDR2 SYDVKM. CDR3 protein: CANCLTQGYQPQHF. DNA of the CDR3: TGTGCCAACTGTTTAACACAGGGGTATCAGCCCCAGCATTTT.

This clonotype is categorized as medium-sized. The chain is built from TRBV6-5 and TRBJ2-4; tentatively, D is TRBD1 or TRBD2 (5 bases each). Germline V gene data show CDR1 as MNHEY and CDR2 as SVGAGI. CDR3 length: 13 residues. With 6 bases removed from V and 11 bases from J, the gap between germline ends came to 17 bases. This CDR3 is CASRRDGTGVQYF. The CDR3 nucleotides are TGTGCCAGCAGACGGGACGGCACCGGAGTTCAGTACTTC.

The chain recombines TRBV14 with TRBJ2-7, with D unresolved. With 3 bases removed from V and 12 bases from J, the gap between germline ends came to 9 bases. The CDR3 spans 10 residues. CDR1 and CDR2 from the germline V gene are SGHDN and FVKESK. CDR3 DNA sequence: TGTGCCAGCAGCCACCACAAGCGGTACTTC. Translation: CASSHHKRYF.

About this clonotype: A junction boundary mismatches the germline segment, possibly from a read error. The chain carries TRBV11-2 and TRBJ2-3; 7 positions match TRBD1. The germline gives CDR1 SGHAT, CDR2 FQNNGV. CDR3 length equals 16 residues. CDR3 in amino acids: CPSSRARQGWGDTQYF. The CDR3 coding sequence is TGTCCCAGCAGCCGGGCGCGACAGGGATGGGGAGATACGCAGTATTTT.

To note about this clonotype: Germline is not matched at one junction end, which may reflect a read error. The chain combines TRBV7-8 with TRBJ2-1; D gene unclear. Germline loops: CDR1 SGHVS, CDR2 FQNEAQ. The CDR3 is 17 residues long. CDR3 bases: TGTGCCGGCAGCCCGCCTAGGTGGCGCGAAAGAGGCAATGAGCAGTTCTTT. Translation: CAGSPPRWRERGNEQFF.

Of note for this clonotype: A read error may be the cause here, since a much bigger clone is one base away. This sequence joins TRBV11-2 and TRBJ2-1; D not resolved. The CDR3 runs 12 residues. From germline, CDR1 is SGHAT and CDR2 FQNNGV. The ends were cut back, 3 bases at V and 8 bases at J, with 8 bases in the middle. The CDR3 coding sequence is TGTGCCAGCAGCTTTCTTAATGATGAGCAGTTCTTC. It yields the protein CASSFLNDEQFF.

Concerning this clonotype: At one of its ends the junction is not consistent with the germline gene, which may arise from a read error. The chain employs TRBV11-3 and TRBJ1-1; possible D gene TRBD1, 5 bases. The germline V gene encodes CDR1 SGHNT and CDR2 YENEEA. CDR3 length: 14 amino acids. The CDR3 region has the DNA TGTGTCAGCAGCTTAGCAACAGGAGGCACTGAAGCTTTCTTT. It yields the protein CVSSLATGGTEAFF.

Note on this clonotype: Since no conserved phenylalanine or tryptophan closes the CDR3, a read error is the likely cause. V usage is TRBV11-2 and J usage is TRBJ2-1; 8 nucleotides agree with TRBD2. J lost 6 bases, V lost 8 bases, and 15 bases had no gene match. The CDR3 is made up of 16 amino acids. Germline CDR1 reads SGHAT; CDR2 reads FQNNGV. CDR3 coding DNA: TGTGCCAGCTCAGTTGGAAGCGGGAGAGTGAGCAATGAGCAGTTCTTA. Protein sequence: CASSVGSGRVSNEQFL.

The rearrangement joins TRBV11-2 to TRBJ2-5, with D perhaps TRBD2 (7 bases). The CDR3 contains 14 residues. The V end was cut by 6 bases, the J end by 2 bases, with 13 bases between. Germline CDR1 SGHAT, CDR2 FQNNGV. CDR3 region: CASSGRGLQETQYF. The DNA of the CDR3 is TGTGCCAGCAGTGGGCGGGGGCTACAAGAGACCCAGTACTTC.

To note about this clonotype: The junction and the germline gene differ at one end; a read error may be behind it. The chain employs TRBV10-3 and TRBJ2-5; D uncertain. CDR3 size: 15 residues. The germline CDR1 and CDR2 sequences are ENHRY and SYGVKD. For the CDR3, the DNA is TGTGCCATCAGCGAGTCGGCTGCCAGACGAGAGACCCAGTACTTC. Translation: CAISESAARRETQYF.